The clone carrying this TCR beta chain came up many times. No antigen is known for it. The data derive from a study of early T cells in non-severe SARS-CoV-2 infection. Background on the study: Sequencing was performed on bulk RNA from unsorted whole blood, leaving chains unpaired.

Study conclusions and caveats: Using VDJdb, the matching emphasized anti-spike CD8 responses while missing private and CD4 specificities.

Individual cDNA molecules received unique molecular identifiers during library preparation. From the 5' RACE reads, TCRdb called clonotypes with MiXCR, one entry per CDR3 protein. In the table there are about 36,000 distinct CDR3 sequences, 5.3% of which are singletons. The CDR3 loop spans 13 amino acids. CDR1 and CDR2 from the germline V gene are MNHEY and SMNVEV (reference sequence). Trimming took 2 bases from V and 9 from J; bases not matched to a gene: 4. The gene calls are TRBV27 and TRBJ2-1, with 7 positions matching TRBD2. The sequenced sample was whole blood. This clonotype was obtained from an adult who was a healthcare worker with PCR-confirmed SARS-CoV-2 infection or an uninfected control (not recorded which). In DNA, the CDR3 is TGTGCCAGCAGTTTAGCGGGAGTCAGTGAGCAGTTCTTC. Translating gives CASSLAGVSEQFF.